These T cell receptor beta chains were read from a single sample in a study of blood T cell repertoires in COVID-19. Measured with immunoSEQ multiplex PCR; TCRdb has only the in-frame clones, and not every one. The sample records roughly 400,000 clones, 88% being singletons. The sequencing sample was made of PBMCs or T cells enriched from blood (not recorded which). The source is a young woman who had been exposed to COVID-19. CDR3s include the opening cysteine and the closing phenylalanine or tryptophan. The D gene is left open where the match is weak. A clone size is listed for some rows: how often the clone was seen (once, few, many), or a class if it is expanded.

clone size,D gene,J gene,V gene,CDR3 DNA,CDR3 protein
.,.,TRBJ1-4,TRBV11-2,TGTGCCAGCAGCCCCCCCGGAGGTGAAAAACTGTTTTTT,CASSPPGGEKLFF
.,TRBD1,TRBJ2-7,TRBV2,TGTGCCAGCAGGGGACGGACAGGAACCTACGAGCAGTACTTC,CASRGRTGTYEQYF
.,.,TRBJ2-7,TRBV15,TGTGCCACCAGCAGAGACTATCGGGGTGAGGACGAGCAGTACTTC,CATSRDYRGEDEQYF
once,.,TRBJ2-5,TRBV7-2,TGTGCCAGCAGCTTTACGCAGGTAGAGACCCAGTACTTC,CASSFTQVETQYF
.,.,TRBJ1-2,TRBV2,TGTGCCAGCACCTCAGTGCTCTCATATGGCTACACCTTC,CASTSVLSYGYTF
.,TRBD2,TRBJ2-1,TRBV4-3,TGCGCCAGCAGCCACGGACTAGGACGATTAGGAGATGAGCAGTTCTTC,CASSHGLGRLGDEQFF
.,.,TRBJ1-6,TRBV27,TGTGCCTCGGGGGAGCCCTATAATTCACCCCTCCACTTT,CASGEPYNSPLHF
.,.,TRBJ2-7,TRBV29-1,TGCAGCGTGGAGGAGGGTATAACCTACGAGCAGTACTTC,CSVEEGITYEQYF
.,TRBD2,TRBJ2-1,TRBV19,TGTGCCAGTAGTATTGACGGACTAGCGGGAGGTTTAGACAATGAGCAGTTCTTC,CASSIDGLAGGLDNEQFF
.,.,TRBJ1-2,TRBV27,TGTGCCAGCAAAGGCGGAAGATTTAACTATGGCTACACCTTC,CASKGGRFNYGYTF
.,.,TRBJ2-1,TRBV7-9,TGTGCCAGCAGCTTAGGGGCAGGGGCAGGCTCCTACAATGAGCAGTTCTTC,CASSLGAGAGSYNEQFF
.,TRBD2,TRBJ2-1,TRBV19,TGTGCCAGTAGTATAGCTGGACAGCGGGAGTCCTACAATGAGCAGTTCTTC,CASSIAGQRESYNEQFF
.,TRBD2,TRBJ2-7,TRBV5-1,TGCGCCAGCAGTTCGGCCGGAGCGGGAGGGCCGGACGAGCAGTACTTC,CASSSAGAGGPDEQYF
.,.,TRBJ2-7,TRBV2,TGTGCCAGCAGTGAAACCCACCAGTCCTACGAGCAGTACTTC,CASSETHQSYEQYF
.,.,TRBJ2-7,TRBV28,TGTGCCAGCAGTTTGCAGGGCCTTACCTACGAGCAGTACTTC,CASSLQGLTYEQYF
.,TRBD1,TRBJ1-2,TRBV27,TGTGCCAGCAGTTTAGGAGGGGGCAGCTATGGCTACACCTTC,CASSLGGGSYGYTF
.,TRBD1,TRBJ1-2,TRBV18,TGTGCCAGCTCCTCGGGACAGGGGCACTATGGCTACACCTTC,CASSSGQGHYGYTF
.,.,TRBJ1-4,TRBV19,TGTGCCAGTGGTAAGACAGGCCTTAATGAAAAACTGTTTTTT,CASGKTGLNEKLFF
.,.,TRBJ1-5,TRBV27,TGTGCCAGCAGACAAACGGGGGGCGCGGGGAATCAGCCCCAGCATTTT,CASRQTGGAGNQPQHF
.,TRBD2,TRBJ2-7,TRBV4-1,TGCGCCAGCAGCCGTCCCCGACCGTTCGCGGGAGACCGGTTCTACGAGCAGTACTTC,CASSRPRPFAGDRFYEQYF
.,TRBD1,TRBJ2-3,TRBV5-8,TGTGCCAGCAGCCTACGGGACAGGGGGCGCGGAGATACGCAGTATTTT,CASSLRDRGRGDTQYF
.,.,TRBJ2-2,TRBV27,TGTGCCAGCAGTTTGGGAGTTCCCGGGGAGCTGTTTTTT,CASSLGVPGELFF
.,TRBD1,TRBJ2-3,TRBV7-7,TGTGCCAGCAGCTTTCTGGACAGGGTCTTGGGTACGCAGTATTTT,CASSFLDRVLGTQYF
.,.,TRBJ2-7,TRBV18,TGTGCCAGCTCACTTGCAGGGTACGAGCAGTACTTC,CASSLAGYEQYF
.,TRBD2,TRBJ2-1,TRBV4-1,TGCGCCAGCAGCCAATTAGCGGGAGAAGGGTCGGGCAATGAGCAGTTCTTC,CASSQLAGEGSGNEQFF
.,TRBD1,TRBJ1-1,TRBV5-4,TGTGCCAGCACCACAGGGGGCTTGAACACTGAAGCTTTCTTT,CASTTGGLNTEAFF
.,.,TRBJ2-7,TRBV27,TGTGCCAGCAGTCGTCCAGGGCACGAGCAGTACTTC,CASSRPGHEQYF
.,.,TRBJ1-2,TRBV4-2,TGTGCCAGCAGCCAAGCTCAGGACAGATCCTCTAACTATGGCTACACCTTC,CASSQAQDRSSNYGYTF
once,TRBD2,TRBJ2-1,TRBV28,TGTGCCAGCATTCTTAGCGGGGGGGCCTACAATGAGCAGTTCTTC,CASILSGGAYNEQFF
once,.,TRBJ2-3,TRBV7-9,TGTGCCAGCAGCGGTCGGGTGGGCACAGATACGCAGTATTTT,CASSGRVGTDTQYF
.,TRBD2,TRBJ2-1,TRBV6-5,TGTGCCAGCCTGGCGCGGGAGAATCACAATGAGCAGTTCTTC,CASLARENHNEQFF
.,.,TRBJ1-2,TRBV28,TGTGCCAGCAGTTTGTCGGGGGATCGGTATGGCTACACCTTC,CASSLSGDRYGYTF
.,.,TRBJ1-4,TRBV14,TGTGCCAGCAGCCAAGTCCTACCCGGGAGACTGTTTTTT,CASSQVLPGRLFF
.,.,TRBJ2-7,TRBV28,TGTGCCAGCAGTTTGACAAAGCCCTACGAGCAGTACTTC,CASSLTKPYEQYF
.,.,TRBJ2-5,TRBV10-3,TGTGCCATCAGTGATTATACGGAAGAGACCCAGTACTTC,CAISDYTEETQYF
.,TRBD2,TRBJ2-2,TRBV9,TGTGCCAGCAGCTTGACTAGCGGGGGGCCCGGGGAGCTGTTTTTT,CASSLTSGGPGELFF
.,.,TRBJ2-7,TRBV4-3,TGCGCCAGCAGCCAAGATGCAGGGGTAAGGGACGAGCAGTACTTC,CASSQDAGVRDEQYF
.,.,TRBJ1-2,TRBV28,TGTGCCAGCAGTTTGGTACAGGGAGCTAACTATGGCTACACCTTC,CASSLVQGANYGYTF
once,.,TRBJ1-1,TRBV3-1/TRBV3-2,TGTGCCAGCAGCCAAGCAGGGGTGGGCACTGAAGCTTTCTTT,CASSQAGVGTEAFF
.,.,TRBJ2-1,TRBV5-1,TGCGCCAGCAGCTTCCCGCTAGCCGGTTACAATGAGCAGTTCTTC,CASSFPLAGYNEQFF
.,.,TRBJ2-5,TRBV13,TGTGCCAGCAGCCCCCGGCGACTAGGGGTTGAGACCCAGTACTTC,CASSPRRLGVETQYF
.,.,TRBJ2-7,TRBV4-1,TGCGCCAGCAGCTTCAGGGGCATTCGGGAATACGAGCAGTACTTC,CASSFRGIREYEQYF
.,.,TRBJ1-1,TRBV5-1,TGCGCCAGCATCCCTGAGGCAGGGGCTAGGAACACTGAAGCTTTCTTT,CASIPEAGARNTEAFF